This T cell receptor (beta chain) appears in the sequencing data of a study of blood T cell repertoires in COVID-19. On the study more broadly: There were acute and convalescent COVID-19 samples, and they came from the United States, Italy and Spain. In each case, the material was cDNA or gDNA derived from T cells, B-cell-depleted T cells, or PBMCs.

Per the original data handling: Amplifying reference gene primers gave estimates of nucleated cell counts. TCRdb's table, derived via immunoSEQ multiplex PCR, lists solely in-frame clones and lacks some. V and J calls and clone size are given by that table; D and trimming were obtained from the DNA. The sample has 110,000 or so clones; around 85% are singletons. The V and J ends lost 6 bases and 5 bases, in that order; junction bases with no gene match: 9. The CDR3 is 15 amino acids. Germline CDR1 and CDR2: MNHEY and SVGAGI. The count of this clone is one. This rearrangement joins TRBV6-5 to TRBJ1-4; 7 nucleotides line up with TRBD1. Sequenced: peripheral blood. This receptor was identified in a middle-aged man with acute or convalescent COVID-19. This CDR3 reads CASSPTGAGNEKLFF. The CDR3, as DNA: TGTGCCAGCAGCCCAACAGGGGCAGGGAATGAAAAACTGTTTTTT.